Sequencing of this T cell receptor beta chain was carried out in a study of a mutant IDH1 vaccine in newly diagnosed glioma. Study details: Eight vaccine injections were given to patients in weeks 1, 3, 5, 7, 11, 15, 19 and 23. Onset of vaccination occurred 4-6 weeks following radiotherapy alone, or with temozolomide cycles. Treated patients were approximately 62% male, 37.5% female, mean age approximately 42 years.

On this clone: Its antigen is still unknown.

Repertoires were generated with immunoSEQ multiplex PCR, while TCRdb's copy carries only in-frame clones and drops some. The sample records tens of thousands of clones, over 70% being singletons. CDR3 length: 13 residues. Germline CDR1 SGHDT, CDR2 YYEEEE. V gave up 4 bases and J gave up 6 bases; unmatched junction bases: 6. The sample's time point: week 23, last vaccination. A 20-mer mutant IDH1 peptide at 300 ug was injected subcutaneously with topical imiquimod. Material: PBMCs, obtained from a glioma patient whose treatment included an IDH1 peptide vaccine. This sequence originates from a man aged 18 to 30 with glioma. The genes are TRBV5-6 and TRBJ2-7; 8 bases are a match to TRBD1. The CDR3 DNA reads as TGTGCCAGCAGCCCTACAGGGGGGCGCGAGCAGTACTTC. Translating gives CASSPTGGREQYF. Based on the CDR3 plus reference TRBV5-6 and TRBJ2-7, the full variable domain is DAGVTQSPTHLIKTRGQQVTLRCSPKSGHDTVSWYQQALGQGPQFIFQYYEEEERQRGNFPDRFSGHQFPNYSSELNVNALLLGDSALYLCASSPTGGREQYFGPGTRLTVT.